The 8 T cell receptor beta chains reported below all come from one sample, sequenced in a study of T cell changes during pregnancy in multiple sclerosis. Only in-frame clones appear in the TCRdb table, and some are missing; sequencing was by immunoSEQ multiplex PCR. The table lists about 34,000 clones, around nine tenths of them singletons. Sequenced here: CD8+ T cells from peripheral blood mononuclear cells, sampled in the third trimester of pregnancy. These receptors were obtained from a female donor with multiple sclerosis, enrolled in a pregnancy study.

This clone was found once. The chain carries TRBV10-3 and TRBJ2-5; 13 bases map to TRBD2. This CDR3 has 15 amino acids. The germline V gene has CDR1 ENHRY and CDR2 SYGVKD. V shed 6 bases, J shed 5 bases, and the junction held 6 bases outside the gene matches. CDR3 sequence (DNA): TGTGCCATCAGCGGACTAGCGGGGGTCGGGGAGACCCAGTACTTC. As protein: CAISGLAGVGETQYF.

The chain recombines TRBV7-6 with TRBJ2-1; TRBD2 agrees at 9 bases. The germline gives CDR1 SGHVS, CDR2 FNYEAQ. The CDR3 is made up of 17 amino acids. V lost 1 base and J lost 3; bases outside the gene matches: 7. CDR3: CASSLEDSGGYYNEQFF. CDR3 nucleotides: TGTGCCAGCAGCTTAGAGGATAGCGGGGGTTACTACAATGAGCAGTTCTTC.

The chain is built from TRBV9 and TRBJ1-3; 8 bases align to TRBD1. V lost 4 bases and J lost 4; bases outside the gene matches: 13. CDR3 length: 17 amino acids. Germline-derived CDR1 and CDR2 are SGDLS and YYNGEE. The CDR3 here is CASSHGQGEDLGNTIYF. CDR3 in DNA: TGTGCCAGCAGCCATGGACAGGGCGAGGACCTCGGAAACACCATATATTTT.

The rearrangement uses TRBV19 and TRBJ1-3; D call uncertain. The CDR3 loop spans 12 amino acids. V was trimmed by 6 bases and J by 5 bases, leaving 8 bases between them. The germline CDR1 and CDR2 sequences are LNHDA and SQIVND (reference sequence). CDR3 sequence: CASSDGRNTIYF. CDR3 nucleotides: TGTGCCAGTAGCGACGGGAGAAACACCATATATTTT. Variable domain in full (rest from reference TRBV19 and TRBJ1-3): DGGITQSPKYLFRKEGQNVTLSCEQNLNHDAMYWYRQDPGQGLRLIYYSQIVNDFQKGDIAEGYSVSREKKESFPLTVTSAQKNPTAFYLCASSDGRNTIYFGEGSWLTVV.

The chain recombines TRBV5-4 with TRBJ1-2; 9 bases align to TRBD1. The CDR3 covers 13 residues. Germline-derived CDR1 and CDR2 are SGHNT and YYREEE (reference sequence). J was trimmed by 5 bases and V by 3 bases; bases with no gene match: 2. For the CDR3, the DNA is TGTGCCAGCAGCTGGGGGACAGGGTATGGCTACACCTTC. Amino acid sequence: CASSWGTGYGYTF.

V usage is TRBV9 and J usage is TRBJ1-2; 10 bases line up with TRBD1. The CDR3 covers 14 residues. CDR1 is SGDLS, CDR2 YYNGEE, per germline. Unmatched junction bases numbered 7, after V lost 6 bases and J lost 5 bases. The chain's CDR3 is CASKGQGLRYGYTF. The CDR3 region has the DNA TGTGCCAGCAAGGGACAGGGGCTTAGGTATGGCTACACCTTC.

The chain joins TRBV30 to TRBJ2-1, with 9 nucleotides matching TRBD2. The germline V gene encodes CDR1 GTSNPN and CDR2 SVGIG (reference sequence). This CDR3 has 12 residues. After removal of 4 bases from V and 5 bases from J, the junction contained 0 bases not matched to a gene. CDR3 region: CAWTSGNNEQFF. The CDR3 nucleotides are TGTGCCTGGACTAGCGGGAACAATGAGCAGTTCTTC.

DNA for the CDR3: TGTGCCAGTAGTTACACCGGGACAGGGGAGAAGCGAACGCAGTATTTT. Its protein is CASSYTGTGEKRTQYF. The V call is TRBV19, the J call TRBJ2-3; TRBD1 agrees at 10 bases. The CDR3 length is 16 residues. Germline V gene lookup returns CDR1 LNHDA and CDR2 SQIVND (reference sequence). With V trimmed by 5 bases and J by 9 bases, 14 bases remained unmatched.